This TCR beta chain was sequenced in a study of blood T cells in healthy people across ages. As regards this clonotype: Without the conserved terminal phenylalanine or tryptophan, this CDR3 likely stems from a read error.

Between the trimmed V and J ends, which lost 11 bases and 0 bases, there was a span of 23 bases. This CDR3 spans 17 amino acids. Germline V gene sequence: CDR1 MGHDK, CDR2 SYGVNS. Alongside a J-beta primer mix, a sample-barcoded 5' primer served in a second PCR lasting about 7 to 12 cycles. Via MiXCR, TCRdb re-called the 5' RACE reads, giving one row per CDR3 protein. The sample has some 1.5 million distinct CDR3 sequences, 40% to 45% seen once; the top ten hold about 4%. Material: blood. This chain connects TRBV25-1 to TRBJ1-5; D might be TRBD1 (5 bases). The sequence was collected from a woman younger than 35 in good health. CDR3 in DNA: TGTGCCGGGCAGGGTGGGTGTAGGGGATGTAGCAATCAGCCCCAGCATGTT. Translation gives CAGQGGCRGCSNQPQHV.